The sequence of this T cell receptor (beta chain) was determined in a study of CD8 T cells in ankylosing spondylitis. Generation of TCR beta libraries employed quantitative 5'-RACE incorporating molecular barcodes. One entry per CDR3 protein, called by TCRdb with MiXCR from the 5' RACE reads. In the table there are roughly 700,000 distinct CDR3 sequences, around 17% of which are singletons. Remarks on this clonotype: Its target is unknown.

General study results and limits: Disease-linked clones reportedly concentrated significantly in matched ankylosing spondylitis synovial fluid. A motif of 8 or 9 highly homologous TCR beta variants was seen as apparently characteristic of ankylosing spondylitis blood. A CD8+ phenotype characterized the disease-linked clones, which were relatively rare in peripheral blood. In synovial fluid and blood from reactive arthritis, some motif variants were previously reported.

CDR1 is LNHDA, CDR2 SQIVND, per germline (reference sequence). The CDR3 has 15 amino acids. J was trimmed by 7 bases and V by 5 bases; bases with no gene match: 10. Sequencing was done on a sample of blood, either unsorted or a sorted T cell fraction (not recorded which). The chain employs TRBV19 and TRBJ2-1, with 8 bases matching TRBD2. The source of this sequence is a male donor with ankylosing spondylitis. The chain's CDR3 is CASSPPGGRGNEQFF. CDR3 coding DNA: TGTGCCAGTAGTCCCCCGGGGGGGCGTGGGAATGAGCAGTTCTTC.